This T cell receptor beta chain was captured in a study of blood T cell repertoires in COVID-19 (dated by TCRdb to the early 2020s). In terms of the full investigation: Samples from collaborators originated in the United States, Italy and Spain and spanned both the acute and convalescent phases of COVID-19. A de-identified subject ID, COVID-19 status, age in years and sex were almost always included in the sample metadata. Where available, HLA class I and class II types were obtained from metadata supplied by the sample provider rather than from assay-based typing. Samples came from the ongoing ImmuneRACE study (first 160 participants) plus 1,254 subjects from 6 global collaborators. The repertoires were made available in a free public database intended to serve as a resource for research on the immune response to SARS-CoV-2. The prospective study material was composed of cDNA or gDNA derived from T cells, B-cell-depleted T cells, or PBMCs. Deeply sampled blood TCRbeta repertoires from subjects exposed to, actively infected with, or recovered from COVID-19 were included in the dataset.

V is clipped by 9 bases and J by 6 bases, and the sequence between their germline boundaries is 15 bases long. From the cysteine through the phenylalanine, the CDR3 covers 12 amino acids. The read is trimmed to its CDR3 DNA, 36 bases read in frame from base 1. Broad study findings and their caveats: Clinical and demographic metadata were provided uncurated, with the amount varying by source and participant.

At one collaborating source in Seattle, patients were enrolled during active infection and were followed longitudinally through the course of disease. Collaborating institutions collected whole blood in K2EDTA tubes following their own protocols. For TCRbeta analysis, collaborators shipped samples as frozen whole blood, isolated PBMCs, or DNA extracted from either of those sample types. The immunoSEQ Assay, a bias-controlled multiplex PCR, was used to amplify TCRbeta CDR3 regions from genomic DNA. The original methods were these. The number of nucleated cells in each sample was estimated by amplification of reference gene primers within the assay. To quantify the absolute abundance of each unique TCRbeta CDR3 rearrangement, sequence reads were collapsed and filtered. For each sample, productive Simpson clonality was calculated as the square root of Simpson's diversity index across productive rearrangements. The clones in this table, taken by TCRdb from immuneACCESS, are in-frame only. Not every clone is retained; where verified, under half of the shortfall comes from an unresolved V gene, and the cause of the rest is unknown. V and J calls and clone size are copied from that table; D and trimming were computed from the DNA. The sample yields roughly 200,000 clones; more than 75% were counted once. The ten largest account for approximately 6% of the sample.

This clone was detected a few times. This receptor's antigen is unknown. One base away there is no much larger clone; base qualities are not given. Sequencing was performed on peripheral blood. The V and J genes are TRBV12-3 or TRBV12-4 and TRBJ2-7; the D gene is perhaps TRBD1, from 6 matching bases. The sequence was collected from a woman in her thirties or forties with COVID-19, enrolled during active disease. The CDR3: CASQGLLAEQYF. The sequenced DNA: TGTGCCAGTCAGGGGCTACTGGCCGAGCAGTACTTC.